Below, 23 T cell receptor beta chains from the same sample are listed, as sequenced in a study of blood T cells in healthy people across ages. Alongside a J-beta primer mix, a sample-barcoded 5' primer served in a second PCR lasting about 7 to 12 cycles. MiXCR, run by TCRdb on the 5' RACE reads, gives a single entry per CDR3 protein. The sample includes about 1.6 million distinct CDR3 sequences, around 36% seen only once; the top ten take about 11%. The sequenced sample consisted of blood. The receptors originated from a woman aged 25 to 39 in good health.

This clonotype was seen a few times. The chain combines TRBV5-1 with TRBJ2-5; 8 positions match TRBD2. V shed 0 bases and J 1 base; nucleotides not matched to a gene: 5. CDR3 size: 16 residues. Germline-derived CDR1 and CDR2 are SGHRS and YFSETQ. This chain's CDR3 is CASSLVLAGTQETQYF. The CDR3 coding sequence is TGCGCCAGCAGCTTGGTGTTAGCGGGAACCCAAGAGACCCAGTACTTC.

As for this clonotype: A junction end diverges from the germline sequence, so it may reflect a read error. This chain uses TRBV7-2 with TRBJ2-3; TRBD2 agrees at 8 bases. This CDR3 has 14 residues. Germline loops: CDR1 SGHTA, CDR2 FQGNSA. This chain's CDR3 is CASSLALAADTQYF. CDR3 sequence (DNA): TGTGCCAGCAGCCTAGCACTAGCGGCAGATACGCAGTATTTT.

The chain recombines TRBV28 with TRBJ1-5, with D perhaps TRBD1 (5 bases). The CDR3 runs to 12 residues. In germline, CDR1 is MDHEN, CDR2 SYDVKM. V was shortened by 8 bases and J by 5 bases, with 10 bases between the two germline ends. CDR3 sequence (DNA): TGTGCCAGCGGACGGGGGGATCAGCCCCAGCATTTT. Amino acid sequence: CASGRGDQPQHF.

In this sample, this clonotype turned up a few times. This chain connects TRBV10-3 to TRBJ1-1, with D possibly being TRBD1 (6 bases). V dropped 10 bases and J dropped 2 bases, with 17 bases sitting between them. The CDR3 totals 14 residues. Per germline, CDR1 ENHRY and CDR2 SYGVKD. Here the CDR3 reads CATTPAGANTEAFF. The CDR3 DNA sequence: TGTGCCACAACCCCTGCAGGGGCAAACACTGAAGCTTTCTTT.

With respect to this clonotype: The junction shows a germline mismatch at one end, possibly a read error. The chain joins TRBV7-9 to TRBJ2-1; 9 bases map to TRBD2. From germline, CDR1 is SEHNR and CDR2 FQNEAQ (reference sequence). CDR3 length: 15 residues. The CDR3 protein is CAGSLSGGLDNEQFF. CDR3 in DNA: TGTGCCGGCAGCCTTAGCGGGGGATTGGACAATGAGCAGTTCTTC.

Many counts were recorded for this clonotype. The rearrangement uses TRBV10-3 and TRBJ2-7; 9 bases match TRBD1. The CDR3 has 13 residues. CDR1 is ENHRY and CDR2 is SYGVKD in the germline V gene. The V and J ends lost 7 bases and 3 bases, in that order; junction bases with no gene match: 4. The CDR3 DNA sequence: TGTGCCATCACCGTGGACAGGGGCTACGAGCAGTACTTC. It yields the protein CAITVDRGYEQYF.

This clonotype was detected a few times. DNA of the CDR3: TGTGCCATCAGTGTCGGGGAGTGGGCGAATGAGCAGTTCTTC. Amino acids: CAISVGEWANEQFF. The chain has TRBV10-3 and TRBJ2-1, with TRBD2 as a possible D gene (5 bases). The germline V and J ends were trimmed by 4 bases and 7 bases, with 14 bases remaining between them. Germline V gene lookup returns CDR1 ENHRY and CDR2 SYGVKD. CDR3 size: 14 residues.

In regard to this clonotype: Relative to the germline gene, one junction end is altered; a read error may explain this. V and J are TRBV4-2 and TRBJ1-2; TRBD1 is a possible D gene (6 bases). The CDR3 contains 12 residues. Germline CDR1 reads LGHNA; CDR2 reads YNFKEQ. The CDR3, as DNA: TGTACCAGCAGCCAAGTTCCAGGGGACTACACCTTC. Translating it yields CTSSQVPGDYTF.

This clonotype was seen ten or more times. The chain recombines TRBV20-1 with TRBJ2-5; 7 bases are a match to TRBD2. The junction had 11 bases not matched to a gene; V was cut back by 1 base and J by 6 bases. The CDR3 spans 15 residues. Germline assignment: CDR1 DFQATT and CDR2 SNEGSKA (reference sequence). As DNA, the CDR3 is TGCAGTGCTAGAGTAGAAGCGGGGCGGAGCAAGACCCAGTACTTC. Amino acid sequence: CSARVEAGRSKTQYF.

This clonotype was counted a few times. The chain links TRBV20-1 to TRBJ2-5; D perhaps matches TRBD1 (6 bases). Trimming stripped 2 bases from V and 4 bases from J, with 11 bases between. The CDR3 covers 13 residues. Germline V lookup: CDR1 DFQATT, CDR2 SNEGSKA (reference sequence). This CDR3 is CSARSQGTETQYF. In nucleotides, the CDR3 is TGCAGTGCTAGATCGCAGGGGACAGAGACCCAGTACTTC.

This clonotype appeared a few times. V and J are TRBV4-1 and TRBJ2-3; 12 nucleotides align to TRBD2. The germline V gene encodes CDR1 MGHRA and CDR2 YSYEKL. The CDR3 consists of 19 residues. J was trimmed by 2 bases and V by 1 base; bases with no gene match: 10. The CDR3 bases are TGCGCCAGCAGCCAAGCCCCGCCGACTAGCGGGGGCTTCACAGATACGCAGTATTTT. Its protein is CASSQAPPTSGGFTDTQYF.

The table lists this clonotype with a few counts. The rearrangement links TRBV28 to TRBJ2-5, with a weak D call TRBD1 (5 bases). The CDR3 has 16 residues. V dropped 2 bases and J dropped 2 bases, with 15 bases sitting between them. From germline, CDR1 is MDHEN and CDR2 SYDVKM. Here the CDR3 reads CASSLRARQLQETQYF. The CDR3 DNA follows: TGTGCCAGCAGTTTAAGGGCCCGACAGCTACAAGAGACCCAGTACTTC.

The CDR3 loop reads CSAKDPGATRQAQYF. CDR3 bases: TGCAGTGCTAAAGATCCCGGGGCCACCCGTCAGGCCCAGTACTTC. The chain employs TRBV20-1 and TRBJ2-5; possibly TRBD1 or TRBD2 for D (5 bases each). The CDR3 contains 15 residues. V lost 4 bases and J lost 9, with 24 bases in between. CDR1 DFQATT and CDR2 SNEGSKA come from the germline V gene (reference sequence).

A remark on this clonotype: A read error may account for a junction end that differs from germline. The V and J genes are TRBV18 and TRBJ2-6; 10 bases align to TRBD1. The CDR3 contains 17 residues. Germline V gene data show CDR1 as KGHSH and CDR2 as LQKENI. CDR3 protein: CASPPPGQGTGANVLTF. The CDR3 DNA reads TGTGCCAGCCCACCACCGGGACAGGGGACTGGGGCCAACGTCCTGACTTTC. Full variable domain (remainder filled in from reference TRBV18 and TRBJ2-6): NAGVMQNPRHLVRRRGQEARLRCSPMKGHSHVYWYRQLPEEGLKFMVYLQKENIIDESGMPKERFSAEFPKEGPSILRIQQVVRGDSAAYFCASPPPGQGTGANVLTFGAGSRLTVL.

This clonotype has just one count. Germline is not matched at one junction end, which may reflect a read error. The chain uses TRBV13 and TRBJ2-1; D gene uncertain. This CDR3 contains 16 residues. Germline loops: CDR1 PRHDT, CDR2 FYEKMQ (reference sequence). For the CDR3, the DNA is TGTACCAGCAGCTTATGGGTTTCGAGCTCCTACAATGAGCAGTTCTTC. Translating gives CTSSLWVSSSYNEQFF.

This clonotype has more than one count but fewer than ten. The J gene is TRBJ2-2, the V gene TRBV27; TRBD2 is a possible D gene (6 bases). The CDR3 totals 13 residues. Germline V lookup: CDR1 MNHEY, CDR2 SMNVEV (reference sequence). V was trimmed by 3 bases and J by 6 bases, leaving 8 bases between them. The CDR3 DNA sequence: TGTGCCAGCAGTTTGGGGAGGTCCGGGGAGCTGTTTTTT. Translation: CASSLGRSGELFF.

The chain joins TRBV6-2 or TRBV6-3 to TRBJ1-2; 9 bases agree with TRBD1. The V gene end was trimmed by 6 bases and the J gene end by 4 bases; junction bases not matched to a gene: 12. The V gene's germline CDR1 is MNHEY and CDR2 SVGEGT. This CDR3 has 16 residues. CDR3 in amino acids: CASRRRDRDPLYGYTF. The CDR3 coding sequence is TGTGCCAGCAGACGCCGGGACAGGGATCCGCTCTATGGCTACACCTTC.

This clonotype was seen a handful of times. The chain's CDR3 is CASSLFGAVNEQFF. CDR3 DNA: TGTGCCAGCAGCTTGTTTGGGGCGGTCAATGAGCAGTTCTTC. The V gene is TRBV11-1, the J gene TRBJ2-1, with D possibly matching TRBD1 (5 bases). The CDR3 has 14 amino acids. Germline CDR1 and CDR2: SGHAT and FQDESV (reference sequence). V was cut by 3 bases and J by 6 bases, with 12 bases left in between. Full variable domain (rest looked up from reference TRBV11-1 and TRBJ2-1): EAEVAQSPRYKITEKSQAVAFWCDPISGHATLYWYRQILGQGPELLVQFQDESVVDDSQLPKDRFSAERLKGVDSTLKIQPAELGDSAMYLCASSLFGAVNEQFFGPGTRLTVL.

This clonotype occurred a few times. The J gene is TRBJ1-1, the V gene TRBV29-1; a weak D match, TRBD1 (5 bases). Trimming took off 2 bases at V and 4 bases at J, with 11 bases between the two ends. Germline-derived CDR1 and CDR2 are SQVTM and ANQGSEA. This CDR3 has 13 residues. DNA of the CDR3: TGCAGCGTTGAAAGGGACGGCGGCACTGAAGCTTTCTTT. As protein: CSVERDGGTEAFF.

This clonotype came up a few times. The genes are TRBV5-1 and TRBJ2-1; the match to TRBD1 covers 10 bases. Trimming at V came to 9 bases and at J to 0 bases, leaving 12 bases not matched to a gene. The germline CDR1 and CDR2 sequences are SGHRS and YFSETQ. This CDR3 is built from 17 residues. CDR3 sequence: CATRTGGGDSSYNEQFF. For the CDR3, the DNA is TGCGCCACCCGGACAGGGGGTGGGGATAGCTCCTACAATGAGCAGTTCTTC. The full variable domain, in which reference TRBV5-1 and TRBJ2-1 provide the parts outside the CDR3, is KAGVTQTPRYLIKTRGQQVTLSCSPISGHRSVSWYQQTPGQGLQFLFEYFSETQRNKGNFPGRFSGRQFSNSRSEMNVSTLELGDSALYLCATRTGGGDSSYNEQFFGPGTRLTVL.

This clonotype appeared a few times. The V call is TRBV20-1, the J call TRBJ1-1; TRBD1 agrees at 7 bases. CDR3 length: 15 residues. V dropped 3 bases and J dropped 0; count of bases not matched to a gene: 7. Germline V lookup: CDR1 DFQATT, CDR2 SNEGSKA (reference sequence). The DNA of the CDR3 is TGCAGTGCTAGGTATAGGGGGCGATTGAACACTGAAGCTTTCTTT. Translated: CSARYRGRLNTEAFF.

This clonotype appeared a single time. The junction shows a germline mismatch at one end, possibly a read error. This chain joins TRBV5-1 and TRBJ2-1, with 7 bases identical to TRBD1. The germline CDR1 and CDR2 sequences are SGHRS and YFSETQ. The CDR3 covers 15 residues. The CDR3: CASSRDSTNYNGQFF. The CDR3 DNA reads as TGCGCCAGCAGCCGGGACAGTACTAACTACAATGGGCAGTTCTTC.

The rearrangement links TRBV4-1 to TRBJ1-6, with D maybe TRBD1 (5 bases). V was trimmed by 0 bases and J by 9 bases, leaving 15 bases between them. The V gene's germline CDR1 is MGHRA and CDR2 YSYEKL. The CDR3 has 16 residues. CDR3 nucleotide sequence: TGCGCCAGCAGCCAAGATCTCGAGTTAAGGGGTTCACCCCTCCACTTT. Protein: CASSQDLELRGSPLHF.